This T cell receptor (beta chain) was identified in a study of blood T cells in healthy people across ages. Primers used in a second PCR of about 7 to 12 cycles were a sample-barcoded 5' primer and a J-beta primer mix. TCRdb re-called the 5' RACE reads with MiXCR, one entry per CDR3 protein. The sample has 1 million or so distinct CDR3 sequences, 20% to 25% seen once. V dropped 2 bases and J dropped 7 bases, with 15 bases sitting between them. The length of the CDR3 is 14 residues. In addition, the sample was reused for a study of T cells of mothers and their children.

The material sequenced was blood. The J gene is TRBJ2-7, the V gene TRBV12-3 or TRBV12-4; weak D call: TRBD2 (5 bases). This sequence was found in a girl aged 2 to 9 in good health. The CDR3 loop is CASSLTLGVGEQYF. CDR3 coding DNA: TGTGCCAGCAGTTTAACCCTGGGAGTAGGAGAGCAGTACTTC.